The T cell receptor (beta chain) described here comes from a study of blood T cell repertoires in COVID-19. TCRdb keeps only in-frame clones here, not all; method: immunoSEQ multiplex PCR. The table has some 130,000 clones, roughly 86% seen once. Trimming cost V 4 bases and J 6 bases; bases outside gene matches: 8. The CDR3 sequence is 14 residues long. CDR1 is SGHDT and CDR2 is YYEEEE in the germline V gene. The sequencing input was peripheral blood. V usage is TRBV5-6 and J usage is TRBJ1-1; 8 bases map to TRBD1. This clonotype was sampled from a woman between 65 and 79 years old with COVID-19, enrolled during active disease. The CDR3 DNA follows: TGTGCCAGCAGCCGCGGACAGGGTCTCCCTGAAGCTTTCTTT. This encodes CASSRGQGLPEAFF.